Listed below are T cell receptor beta chains from one sample, sequenced in a study of cytomegalovirus exposure and HLA in healthy donors. Assay used: immunoSEQ multiplex PCR; TCRdb lists only in-frame clones, some missing. The repertoire includes roughly 170,000 clones, just under 80% of them detected once, and about 12% sits in the top ten. Source material: PBMCs. The receptor source for this set is a woman in her fifties or sixties in good health and CMV-seropositive. Each CDR3 is given with its conserved first and last residue. D genes are given only for firm matches. Rows give clone size only sometimes, using once, few, many, or a class for an expanded clone.

CASSLRGGTNTEAFF | TGTGCCAGCAGCCTCCGCGGAGGGACGAACACTGAAGCTTTCTTT | TRBJ1-1 | . | TRBV13 | .
CASRGTEAFF | TGTGCCAGCCGGGGGACTGAAGCTTTCTTT | TRBJ1-1 | . | TRBV7-9 | .
CASSSGSTDTQYF | TGTGCCAGTAGCTCCGGTAGCACAGATACGCAGTATTTT | TRBJ2-3 | once | TRBV19 | .
CASPQHSYTEAFF | TGCGCCAGCCCTCAGCACAGCTACACTGAAGCTTTCTTT | TRBJ1-1 | once | TRBV23-1 | .
CASSSRRGRNSPLHF | TGTGCCAGCAGTTCTAGGAGGGGGCGGAATTCACCCCTCCACTTT | TRBJ1-6 | few | TRBV2 | TRBD1
CASPGSETVYNEQFF | TGTGCCAGCCCCGGGTCCGAGACGGTCTACAATGAGCAGTTCTTC | TRBJ2-1 | . | TRBV7-9 | .
CASSSRRQGPSYEQYF | TGTGCCAGTAGTTCCCGCCGCCAGGGGCCTTCCTACGAGCAGTACTTC | TRBJ2-7 | . | TRBV19 | .
CASSREAAQAYQETQYF | TGTGCCAGCAGCAGGGAGGCAGCGCAGGCTTACCAAGAGACCCAGTACTTC | TRBJ2-5 | once | TRBV5-4 | .
CASSQVTGEAQYF | TGCGCCAGCAGCCAGGTTACAGGGGAGGCCCAGTACTTC | TRBJ2-5 | . | TRBV4-1 | .
CASSSSRTSGGAGGEQFF | TGTGCCAGCAGTTCTAGCCGAACTAGCGGGGGGGCCGGGGGTGAGCAGTTCTTC | TRBJ2-1 | few | TRBV11-2 | TRBD2
CAIMAGHSGNTIYF | TGTGCCATCATGGCAGGACACTCTGGAAACACCATATATTTT | TRBJ1-3 | . | TRBV10-3 | .
CASSMFSGGAYEQYF | TGTGCCAGTAGTATGTTCAGCGGGGGGGCCTACGAGCAGTACTTC | TRBJ2-7 | few | TRBV19 | TRBD2
CASREGTSGGNEQFF | TGCGCCTCCAGAGAAGGGACTAGCGGGGGCAATGAGCAGTTCTTC | TRBJ2-1 | . | TRBV5-1 | TRBD2
CASSSGQGLTNEKLFF | TGTGCCAGCAGCTCCGGACAGGGGCTAACTAATGAAAAACTGTTTTTT | TRBJ1-4 | . | TRBV5-4 | TRBD1
CASSRLAGGPVTDTQYF | TGTGCCAGTAGTAGACTAGCGGGGGGGCCGGTAACAGATACGCAGTATTTT | TRBJ2-3 | . | TRBV19 | TRBD2
CASSVGTLNTEAFF | TGTGCCAGTAGTGTCGGGACACTTAACACTGAAGCTTTCTTT | TRBJ1-1 | . | TRBV19 | .
CASSLDHKRGVGETQYF | TGTGCCAGCAGCTTAGATCATAAGCGGGGGGTTGGGGAGACCCAGTACTTC | TRBJ2-5 | once | TRBV11-2 | TRBD2
CASSARGAGNTIYF | TGTGCCAGCAGTGCCAGGGGAGCTGGAAACACCATATATTTT | TRBJ1-3 | . | TRBV25-1 | .
CASSPSLARGNTQYF | TGTGCCAGCAGCCCGTCCCTCGCTAGGGGGAATACGCAGTATTTT | TRBJ2-3 | . | TRBV7-2 | .
CASSQDSISETQYF | TGTGCCAGCAGCCAAGATAGTATCTCCGAGACCCAGTACTTC | TRBJ2-5 | . | TRBV14 | .
CASSLATDSGANVLTF | TGCGCCAGCAGCTTGGCGACTGACTCTGGGGCCAACGTCCTGACTTTC | TRBJ2-6 | . | TRBV5-1 | .
CASTLGSGYNEQFF | TGTGCCAGCACCCTAGGGAGCGGCTACAATGAGCAGTTCTTC | TRBJ2-1 | . | TRBV6-5 | .
CASSPGQGVKEGYTF | TGTGCCAGTAGTCCGGGACAGGGGGTTAAGGAAGGCTACACCTTC | TRBJ1-2 | few | TRBV19 | TRBD1